This T cell receptor (beta chain) was retrieved from a study of blood T cell repertoires in COVID-19. In terms of age and location, participants ranged from roughly 18 to 100 years and lived in approximately 26 US areas. Profiled with immunoSEQ multiplex PCR; TCRdb holds only in-frame clones, not every one. The table has 200,000 or so clones, 86% seen once. Sequenced material: PBMCs or T cells enriched from blood (not recorded which). This receptor was identified in a woman between 40 and 50 years old with acute COVID-19.

The CDR3: CASSLGERRLGGTEAFF. DNA of the CDR3: TGTGCCAGCAGCTTGGGCGAACGCCGGTTGGGAGGGACTGAAGCTTTCTTT. The chain combines TRBV5-6 with TRBJ1-1; no clear D gene. The germline V gene has CDR1 SGHDT and CDR2 YYEEEE. The CDR3 has 17 residues. V lost 0 bases, J lost 5 bases, and 20 bases lay in between. Drawing the rest from reference TRBV5-6 and TRBJ1-1, the complete variable domain is DAGVTQSPTHLIKTRGQQVTLRCSPKSGHDTVSWYQQALGQGPQFIFQYYEEEERQRGNFPDRFSGHQFPNYSSELNVNALLLGDSALYLCASSLGERRLGGTEAFFGQGTRLTVV.